This TCR beta chain was sequenced for a study of T-cell memory formation after mild COVID-19. Study results and limitations: CD4/CD8 balance characterized clones contracting day 15 to 85, and CD4+ skew characterized later expanders.

5'RACE primed at constant segments yielded TCR alpha and TCR beta cDNA libraries bearing sample barcodes and UMIs. In TCRdb, the 5' RACE reads were re-called with MiXCR into one record per CDR3 protein. The sample carries roughly 68,000 distinct CDR3 sequences, approximately 16% recorded once. This clonotype turned up a few times. Its antigen is undetermined. This sequence originates from an adult woman who had mild COVID-19 (a few samples of this study predate the infection). Cell type and time point are not known. The material sequenced was PBMCs or a T cell subset sorted from them (not recorded which).

Here the CDR3 reads CASSYLPGRETSYEQYF. The CDR3 DNA is TGTGCCAGCAGTTACCTGCCCGGACGGGAGACTTCCTACGAGCAGTACTTC. The chain has TRBV6-2 or TRBV6-3 and TRBJ2-7; tentative D call: TRBD2 (6 bases). Looked up from germline, CDR1 is MNHEY and CDR2 is SVGEGT. This CDR3 has 17 amino acids. V was pared by 2 bases and J by 1 base, with 18 bases between.